The 3 T cell receptor beta chains presented below share a single source sample, sequenced in a study of cytotoxic CD8 clonotypes in ibrutinib-treated CLL. Sequenced by immunoSEQ multiplex PCR; TCRdb stores in-frame clones only, minus some. The sample lists about 250,000 clones, 70% occurring once. Sequenced here: PBMCs, sampled after 24 months of ibrutinib treatment. The receptors originated from a human donor with chronic lymphocytic leukemia.

The chain links TRBV27 to TRBJ1-1; the D is unclear. Trimming took off 3 bases at V and 2 bases at J, with 7 bases between the two ends. The CDR3 spans 13 residues. The germline CDR1 and CDR2 sequences are MNHEY and SMNVEV (reference sequence). The chain's CDR3 is CASSLEVNTEAFF. CDR3 bases: TGTGCCAGCAGTTTGGAGGTCAACACTGAAGCTTTCTTT.

J is TRBJ2-3 and V is TRBV28; D call uncertain. The V and J ends lost 4 bases and 2 bases respectively, with 13 bases between them. Germline CDR1 and CDR2: MDHEN and SYDVKM. This CDR3 comprises 15 residues. DNA of the CDR3: TGTGCCAGCAGTTCCTATAGTTCTGACACAGATACGCAGTATTTT. Translating gives CASSSYSSDTDTQYF. The full variable domain, with the rest looked up from reference TRBV28 and TRBJ2-3, is DVKVTQSSRYLVKRTGEKVFLECVQDMDHENMFWYRQDPGLGLRLIYFSYDVKMKEKGDIPEGYSVSREKKERFSLILESASTNQTSMYLCASSSYSSDTDTQYFGPGTRLTVL.

CDR3 nucleotides: TGTGCCAGCAGTTCTGCCGAGCAGTACTTC. Translated, it gives CASSSAEQYF. The chain joins TRBV27 to TRBJ2-7, with unresolved D. From germline, CDR1 is MNHEY and CDR2 SMNVEV (reference sequence). This CDR3 contains 10 residues. V was clipped by 4 bases and J by 6 bases, with 4 bases between them.